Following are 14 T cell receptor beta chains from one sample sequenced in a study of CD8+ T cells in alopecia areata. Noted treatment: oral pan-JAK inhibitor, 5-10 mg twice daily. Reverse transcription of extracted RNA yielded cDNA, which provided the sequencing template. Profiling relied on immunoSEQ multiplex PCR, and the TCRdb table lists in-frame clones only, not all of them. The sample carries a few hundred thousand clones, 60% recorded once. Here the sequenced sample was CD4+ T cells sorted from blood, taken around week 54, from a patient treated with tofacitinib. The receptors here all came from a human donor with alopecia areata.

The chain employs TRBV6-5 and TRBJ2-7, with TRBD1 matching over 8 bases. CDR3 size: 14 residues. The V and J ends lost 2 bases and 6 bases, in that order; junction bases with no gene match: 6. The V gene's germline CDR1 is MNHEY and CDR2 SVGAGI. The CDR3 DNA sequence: TGTGCCAGCAGTTACGACAGGGGTATTCGCGAGCAGTACTTC. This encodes CASSYDRGIREQYF.

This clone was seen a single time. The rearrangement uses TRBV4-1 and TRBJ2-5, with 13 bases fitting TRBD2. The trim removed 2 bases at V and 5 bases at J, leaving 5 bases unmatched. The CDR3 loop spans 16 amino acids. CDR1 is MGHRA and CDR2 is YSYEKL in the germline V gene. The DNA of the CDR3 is TGCGCCAGCAGCCAATTGGGACTAGCGGGGAGGGAGACCCAGTACTTC. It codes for CASSQLGLAGRETQYF.

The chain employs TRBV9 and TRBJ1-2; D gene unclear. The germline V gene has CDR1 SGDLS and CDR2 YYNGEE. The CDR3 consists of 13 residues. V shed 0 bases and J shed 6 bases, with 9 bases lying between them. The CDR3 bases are TGTGCCAGCAGCGTAGTTCCTGGGGATGGCTACACCTTC. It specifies CASSVVPGDGYTF.

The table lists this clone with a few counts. The CDR3 bases are TGTGCCAGCAGCTTAGTCGGCAGGGGGTACACAGATACGCAGTATTTT. Protein sequence: CASSLVGRGYTDTQYF. The chain carries TRBV7-2 and TRBJ2-3; 7 nucleotides agree with TRBD1. V trimming: 1 base; J trimming: 2 bases; junction bases outside the gene matches: 6. The germline V gene has CDR1 SGHTA and CDR2 FQGNSA. The CDR3 covers 16 residues.

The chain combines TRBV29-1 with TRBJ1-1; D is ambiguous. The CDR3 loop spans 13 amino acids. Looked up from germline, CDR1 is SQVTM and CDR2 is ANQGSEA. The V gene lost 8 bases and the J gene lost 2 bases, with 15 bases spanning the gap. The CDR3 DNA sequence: TGCAGCTTTATACGCCCAGACAACACTGAAGCTTTCTTT. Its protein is CSFIRPDNTEAFF.

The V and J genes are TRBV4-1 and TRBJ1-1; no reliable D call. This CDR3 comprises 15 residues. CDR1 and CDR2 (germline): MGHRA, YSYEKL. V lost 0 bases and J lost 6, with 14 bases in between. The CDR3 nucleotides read TGCGCCAGCAGCCAAGAGTCGACGGTGCGGGCTGAAGCTTTCTTT. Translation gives CASSQESTVRAEAFF.

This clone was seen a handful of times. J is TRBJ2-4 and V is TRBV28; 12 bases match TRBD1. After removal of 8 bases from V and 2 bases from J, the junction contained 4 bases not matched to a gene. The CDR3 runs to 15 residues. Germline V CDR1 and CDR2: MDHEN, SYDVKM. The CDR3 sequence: CASAGTGGPKNIQYF. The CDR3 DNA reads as TGTGCCAGCGCCGGGACAGGGGGCCCCAAAAACATTCAGTACTTC.

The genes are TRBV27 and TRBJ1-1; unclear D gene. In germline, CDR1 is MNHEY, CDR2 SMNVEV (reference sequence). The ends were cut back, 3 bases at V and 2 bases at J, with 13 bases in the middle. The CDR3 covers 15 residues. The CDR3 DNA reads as TGTGCCAGCAGTTTCTCGACGTTGGGCAACACTGAAGCTTTCTTT. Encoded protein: CASSFSTLGNTEAFF.

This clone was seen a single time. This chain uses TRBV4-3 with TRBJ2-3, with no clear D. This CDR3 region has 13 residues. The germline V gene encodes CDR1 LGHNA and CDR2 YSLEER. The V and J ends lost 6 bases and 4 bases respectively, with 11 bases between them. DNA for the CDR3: TGCGCCAGCAGTCATTCCCATTCAGATACGCAGTATTTT. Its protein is CASSHSHSDTQYF.

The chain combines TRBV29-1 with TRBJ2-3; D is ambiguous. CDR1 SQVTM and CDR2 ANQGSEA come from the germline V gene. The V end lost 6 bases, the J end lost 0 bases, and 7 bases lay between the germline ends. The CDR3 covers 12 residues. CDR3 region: CSVIWSTDTQYF. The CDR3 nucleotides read TGCAGCGTAATTTGGAGCACAGATACGCAGTATTTT.

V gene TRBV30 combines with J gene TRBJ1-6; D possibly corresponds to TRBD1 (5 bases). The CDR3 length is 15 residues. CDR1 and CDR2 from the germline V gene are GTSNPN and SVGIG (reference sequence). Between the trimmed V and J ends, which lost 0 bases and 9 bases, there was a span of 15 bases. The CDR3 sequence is CAWSVGGGNSSPLHF. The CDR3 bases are TGTGCCTGGAGTGTGGGCGGGGGGAACAGTTCACCCCTCCACTTT.

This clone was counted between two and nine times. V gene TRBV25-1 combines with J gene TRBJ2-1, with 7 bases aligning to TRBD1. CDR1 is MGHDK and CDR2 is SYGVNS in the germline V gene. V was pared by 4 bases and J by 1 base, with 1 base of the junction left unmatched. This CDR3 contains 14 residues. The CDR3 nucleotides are TGTGCCAGCAGTGTCAGGGGGTCCTACAATGAGCAGTTCTTC. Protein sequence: CASSVRGSYNEQFF.

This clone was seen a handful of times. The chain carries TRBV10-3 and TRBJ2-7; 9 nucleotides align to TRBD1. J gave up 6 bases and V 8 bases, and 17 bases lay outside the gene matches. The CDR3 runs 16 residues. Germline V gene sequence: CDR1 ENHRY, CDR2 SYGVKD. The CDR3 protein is CAISVQRGQGYGEQYF. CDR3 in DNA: TGTGCCATCTCAGTTCAGCGAGGACAGGGGTACGGCGAGCAGTACTTC.

CDR3 region: CASSSTAQNTEAFF. The CDR3 nucleotides read TGCGCCAGCAGCTCAACAGCTCAGAACACTGAAGCTTTCTTT. The rearrangement links TRBV5-1 to TRBJ1-1, with D uncertain. CDR3 size: 14 residues. Germline loops: CDR1 SGHRS, CDR2 YFSETQ. Trimming removed 3 bases from V and 1 base from J, with 10 bases in between.